One sample yielded the 31 T cell receptor beta chains listed below, sequenced in a study of blood T cells in healthy people across ages. A second about 6 to 12 cycle PCR used barcoded and J-beta primers. MiXCR, applied by TCRdb to the 5' RACE reads, yields one record per CDR3 protein. Among about 1,400,000 distinct CDR3 sequences listed, approximately 60% were seen once. The source material was blood. These receptors were obtained from a man younger than 35 in good health.

The chain uses TRBV7-9 and TRBJ2-7; TRBD1 matches 7 bases. This CDR3 comprises 14 residues. Germline loops: CDR1 SEHNR, CDR2 FQNEAQ (reference sequence). Trimming removed 1 base from V and 3 bases from J; junction bases left unmatched: 3. The CDR3 coding sequence is TGTGCCAGCAGCTTAGGTCGACAGGGCTACGAGCAGTACTTC. It specifies CASSLGRQGYEQYF.

This chain connects TRBV12-3 or TRBV12-4 to TRBJ1-2; D is undetermined. V shed 1 base and J shed 8 bases, with 17 bases lying between them. This CDR3 comprises 15 residues. CDR3: CASSLVTVPRRGYTF. CDR3 DNA sequence: TGTGCCAGCAGTTTAGTTACGGTTCCAAGGAGGGGCTACACCTTC.

The CDR3, as DNA: TGCGCCAGCAGCTTGGAGCAGGAGCTCCAAGAGACCCAGTACTTC. Translation gives CASSLEQELQETQYF. This rearrangement joins TRBV5-1 to TRBJ2-7, with D hard to call. The closer fit of TRBJ2-5 to the DNA end suggests the J call may be wrong. The V gene's germline CDR1 is SGHRS and CDR2 YFSETQ. The CDR3 has 15 amino acids.

This clonotype was counted only a few times. J is TRBJ2-1 and V is TRBV4-3, with D tentatively TRBD2 (5 bases). The CDR3 spans 14 residues. The germline V gene has CDR1 LGHNA and CDR2 YSLEER. Trimming removed 0 bases at V and 7 bases at J, with 10 bases between. The CDR3 coding sequence is TGCGCCAGCAGCCAAGATTGGACGGGGAATGAGCAGTTCTTC. Its protein product is CASSQDWTGNEQFF.

V gene TRBV7-6 combines with J gene TRBJ2-5; TRBD2 matches at 11 bases. CDR3 length: 17 residues. The germline CDR1 and CDR2 sequences are SGHVS and FNYEAQ. V was pared by 1 base and J by 11 bases, with 15 bases of the junction left unmatched. The CDR3: CASSLDTLAGVQYEQYF. CDR3 nucleotides: TGTGCCAGCAGCTTAGACACACTAGCGGGAGTACAGTATGAGCAGTACTTC.

The V and J genes are TRBV2 and TRBJ2-3, with TRBD1 matching over 8 bases. Per the germline V gene, CDR1 is SNHLY and CDR2 is FYNNEI. The CDR3 sequence is 14 residues long. Losses at the gene ends were 10 bases for V and 0 bases for J; bases not matched to a gene: 6. The CDR3 coding sequence is TGTGCCATAGGTGGACAGGGAAGCACAGATACGCAGTATTTT. Its translation is CAIGGQGSTDTQYF.

J is TRBJ2-1 and V is TRBV12-3 or TRBV12-4, with 14 nucleotides matching TRBD2. The CDR3 length is 19 residues. Trimming took 4 bases from V and 1 from J; bases not matched to a gene: 9. CDR3 nucleotide sequence: TGTGCCAGCAGTTGGGGGACTAGCGGGAGTAGAGGGTCCTACAATGAGCAGTTCTTC. The encoded protein is CASSWGTSGSRGSYNEQFF.

This clonotype was observed a handful of times. This chain joins TRBV20-1 and TRBJ2-1; the match to TRBD1 covers 8 bases. The J segment lost 10 bases and the V segment lost 5 bases, leaving 13 bases of the junction unmatched. Germline CDR1 is DFQATT and CDR2 is SNEGSKA (reference sequence). The CDR3 has 14 amino acids. The CDR3, as DNA: TGCAGTGCTCCGGACAGGGAAGGTCGAAGGGAGCAGTTCTTC. This sequence encodes CSAPDREGRREQFF.

The chain uses TRBV25-1 and TRBJ1-6; D not resolved. Trimming removed 3 bases at V and 3 bases at J, with 6 bases between. This CDR3 comprises 14 residues. The germline V gene has CDR1 MGHDK and CDR2 SYGVNS. The DNA of the CDR3 is TGTGCCAGCAGTGAGGAGGGCTATAATTCACCCCTCCACTTT. It codes for CASSEEGYNSPLHF.

The J gene is TRBJ2-5, the V gene TRBV6-5, with D perhaps matching TRBD2 (5 bases). The V end lost 4 bases, the J end lost 0 bases, and 12 bases lay between the germline ends. This CDR3 has 15 residues. CDR1 is MNHEY and CDR2 is SVGAGI in the germline V gene. The CDR3: CASSSFKTNQETQYF. As DNA, the CDR3 is TGTGCCAGCAGTTCATTTAAGACTAACCAAGAGACCCAGTACTTC.

The V call is TRBV4-3, the J call TRBJ2-1, with 12 bases that match TRBD2. CDR1 is LGHNA, CDR2 YSLEER, per germline. The CDR3 covers 18 residues. The V and J ends lost 0 bases and 4 bases, in that order; junction bases with no gene match: 7. In DNA, the CDR3 is TGCGCCAGCAGCCAAGATAGACTAGCGGGGGCCTTATACAATGAGCAGTTCTTC. Translating it yields CASSQDRLAGALYNEQFF.

The chain links TRBV6-2 or TRBV6-3 to TRBJ2-4, with 11 bases aligning to TRBD2. The trim removed 5 bases at V and 3 bases at J, leaving 6 bases unmatched. The germline CDR1 and CDR2 sequences are MNHEY and SVGEGT. This CDR3 has 16 amino acids. CDR3 in amino acids: CASSSPTSGSKNIQYF. CDR3 DNA: TGTGCCAGCAGTAGCCCCACTAGCGGGAGCAAAAACATTCAGTACTTC.

About this clonotype: This sequence may be a read error, since a much larger clone differs from it by one base. The chain uses TRBV28 and TRBJ2-3; D gene uncertain. The CDR3 sequence is 11 residues long. Germline CDR1 MDHEN, CDR2 SYDVKM. The CDR3 DNA follows: TGTGCCAGCAGTCCGTCCGGTACGAAGTATTTT. Translated, it gives CASSPSGTKYF.

V gene TRBV2 combines with J gene TRBJ1-5; TRBD1 might be the D (5 bases). Deletions cut 2 bases from V and 5 bases from J, with 10 bases between. The CDR3 has 14 residues. CDR1 SNHLY and CDR2 FYNNEI come from the germline V gene. CDR3 nucleotides: TGTGCCAGCAGTGAATATGCAGGGCATCAGCCCCAGCATTTT. As protein: CASSEYAGHQPQHF.

The chain couples TRBV5-1 to TRBJ1-1, with 7 bases identical to TRBD1. Germline CDR1 reads SGHRS; CDR2 reads YFSETQ. This CDR3 contains 12 residues. The trim removed 3 bases at V and 7 bases at J, leaving 3 bases unmatched. CDR3 nucleotide sequence: TGCGCCAGCAGCTCAGACAGGGTTGAAGCTTTCTTT. It encodes CASSSDRVEAFF.

This clonotype was observed a single time. The rearrangement joins TRBV5-1 to TRBJ2-1, with TRBD2 matching 10 bases. Germline loops: CDR1 SGHRS, CDR2 YFSETQ. This CDR3 comprises 16 residues. The V gene end was trimmed by 2 bases and the J gene end by 6 bases; junction bases not matched to a gene: 8. This CDR3 is CASSFYGTSVLNEQFF. CDR3 DNA sequence: TGCGCCAGCAGCTTTTACGGGACTAGCGTACTCAATGAGCAGTTCTTC.

V is TRBV29-1 and J is TRBJ2-2; TRBD1 matches 8 bases. V lost 8 bases, J lost 4 bases, and 6 bases stayed unmatched. The CDR3 length is 13 residues. Per the germline V gene, CDR1 is SQVTM and CDR2 is ANQGSEA. The CDR3 DNA is TGCAGCTGTGACAGGGGCGGCACCGGGGAGCTGTTTTTT. Its translation: CSCDRGGTGELFF.

This clonotype was detected a few times. The V and J genes are TRBV10-3 and TRBJ2-2; D is uncertain. CDR3 length: 15 residues. CDR1 is ENHRY and CDR2 is SYGVKD in the germline V gene. V lost 4 bases, J lost 3 bases, and 12 bases lay in between. In DNA form, the CDR3 reads TGTGCCATCAGTGCCCGTACTACCGACACCGGGGAGCTGTTTTTT. Amino acids: CAISARTTDTGELFF.

The chain recombines TRBV7-9 with TRBJ2-4; 9 nucleotides align to TRBD1. The end of the DNA fits TRBJ2-7 better, so the J call may be wrong. The germline gives CDR1 SEHNR, CDR2 FQNEAQ (reference sequence). The CDR3 consists of 14 residues. The CDR3 nucleotides read TGTGCCAGCAACCCGCAGGACAGGGGCTACGAGCAGTACTTC. This gives the protein CASNPQDRGYEQYF.

This sequence joins TRBV4-1 and TRBJ2-7, with D maybe TRBD1 (6 bases). Germline lookup yields CDR1 MGHRA and CDR2 YSYEKL. V lost 0 bases and J 2 bases, leaving 11 bases between the germline ends. The CDR3 has 15 amino acids. CDR3 loop: CASSQDWGRPYEQYF. In DNA, the CDR3 is TGCGCCAGCAGCCAAGATTGGGGGCGGCCCTACGAGCAGTACTTC.

The rearrangement links TRBV6-2 or TRBV6-3 to TRBJ2-5; the match to TRBD1 covers 7 bases. The J call may be faulty, since TRBJ2-7 better matches the DNA end. Looked up from germline, CDR1 is MNHEY and CDR2 is SVGEGT. The CDR3 is 21 residues long. The CDR3 here is CASSIPSGQWTQGRPDYEQYF. In DNA form, the CDR3 reads TGTGCCAGCAGTATACCCTCGGGACAGTGGACTCAGGGCAGACCCGACTACGAGCAGTACTTC.

The chain recombines TRBV5-1 with TRBJ2-1, with D hard to call. This CDR3 contains 13 residues. The germline V gene has CDR1 SGHRS and CDR2 YFSETQ. The germline V and J ends were trimmed by 3 bases and 2 bases, with 6 bases remaining between them. CDR3 protein: CASSWPTYNEQFF. CDR3 coding DNA: TGCGCCAGCAGCTGGCCAACCTACAATGAGCAGTTCTTC.

The sample holds a few counts of this clonotype. J is TRBJ2-7 and V is TRBV4-1; D gene unclear. With 0 bases removed from V and 4 bases from J, the gap between germline ends came to 13 bases. The CDR3 is made up of 15 amino acids. Germline V CDR1 and CDR2: MGHRA, YSYEKL. The CDR3 DNA is TGCGCCAGCAGCCAAGAATCTGGGCTCGGATACGAGCAGTACTTC. It is translated as CASSQESGLGYEQYF.

J is TRBJ2-2 and V is TRBV29-1, with 9 bases fitting TRBD2. V lost 5 bases, J lost 7 bases, and 11 bases stayed unmatched. Germline V lookup: CDR1 SQVTM, CDR2 ANQGSEA. The CDR3 runs 15 residues. This CDR3 is CSVFPREGPNGELFF. CDR3 nucleotide sequence: TGCAGCGTTTTCCCGCGGGAGGGCCCGAACGGGGAGCTGTTTTTT.

This clonotype showed up just a few times. This sequence joins TRBV5-1 and TRBJ2-3, with D possibly TRBD1 on 6 matching bases. V was pared by 4 bases and J by 6 bases, with 18 bases between. CDR1 and CDR2 from the germline V gene are SGHRS and YFSETQ. The CDR3 sequence is 15 residues long. The CDR3 protein is CASSQGSALSDTQYF. For the CDR3, the DNA is TGCGCCAGCAGCCAGGGGTCTGCCCTTTCTGATACGCAGTATTTT.

This chain links TRBV5-1 with TRBJ2-3; 9 bases line up with TRBD2. CDR1 SGHRS and CDR2 YFSETQ come from the germline V gene. This CDR3 contains 16 residues. V dropped 0 bases and J dropped 4; count of bases not matched to a gene: 6. CDR3 bases: TGCGCCAGCAGCTTGGGAACTAGCGGGCCCTCAGATACGCAGTATTTT. Residues: CASSLGTSGPSDTQYF.

J is TRBJ2-3 and V is TRBV3-1; D is uncertain. Trimming cost V 3 bases and J 2 bases, with 18 bases left between them. From germline, CDR1 is LGHDT and CDR2 YNNKEL (reference sequence). CDR3 length: 17 amino acids. The CDR3 spells CASSQTSTLAYTDTQYF. CDR3 coding DNA: TGTGCCAGCAGCCAGACATCGACCCTGGCTTACACAGATACGCAGTATTTT.

V and J are TRBV5-1 and TRBJ1-1, with no clear D. V dropped 1 base and J dropped 4 bases, with 11 bases sitting between them. This CDR3 comprises 14 residues. The germline V gene encodes CDR1 SGHRS and CDR2 YFSETQ. In DNA, the CDR3 is TGCGCCAGCAGCTTGAAGCTACAGATCACTGAAGCTTTCTTT. Translating gives CASSLKLQITEAFF.

This clonotype showed up just a few times. CDR3 residues: CASARAGLEQYF. As DNA, the CDR3 is TGTGCCAGCGCCAGGGCCGGCTTAGAGCAGTACTTC. J is TRBJ2-7 and V is TRBV12-3 or TRBV12-4; weak D call: TRBD1 (5 bases). V was trimmed by 8 bases and J by 7 bases, leaving 15 bases between them. The CDR3 has 12 residues.

The chain employs TRBV27 and TRBJ2-1, with no clear D. Matching the DNA end better, TRBJ2-7 makes the J call doubtful. The germline gives CDR1 MNHEY, CDR2 SMNVEV (reference sequence). The CDR3 extends over 18 amino acids. The CDR3 protein is CASSLSSGPESSYNEQYF. CDR3 sequence (DNA): TGTGCCAGCAGTTTATCGAGTGGTCCGGAGAGCTCCTACAATGAGCAGTACTTC.

This clonotype has a single count. The chain links TRBV29-1 to TRBJ1-2, with D maybe TRBD1 (5 bases). Germline assignment: CDR1 SQVTM and CDR2 ANQGSEA. The V end lost 4 bases, the J end lost 2 bases, and 8 bases lay between the germline ends. This CDR3 spans 12 amino acids. CDR3 residues: CSVAGLNYGYTF. The CDR3 DNA reads TGCAGCGTTGCAGGGTTGAACTATGGCTACACCTTC.